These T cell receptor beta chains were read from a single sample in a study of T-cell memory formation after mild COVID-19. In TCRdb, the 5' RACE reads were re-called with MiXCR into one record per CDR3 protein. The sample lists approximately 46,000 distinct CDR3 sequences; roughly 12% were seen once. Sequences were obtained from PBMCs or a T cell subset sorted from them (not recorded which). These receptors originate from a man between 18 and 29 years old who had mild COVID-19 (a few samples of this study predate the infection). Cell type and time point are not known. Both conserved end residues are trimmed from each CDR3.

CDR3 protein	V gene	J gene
ASSSILETQY	TRBV7-8	TRBJ2-5
ASSLLAKNIQY	TRBV12-3/TRBV12-4	TRBJ2-4
SVVSQGGGYT	TRBV29-1	TRBJ1-2
ASSLESGRGWNTGELF	TRBV5-1	TRBJ2-2
ASSQDYNTDTQY	TRBV12-3/TRBV12-4	TRBJ2-3
ATQGLSSYNEQF	TRBV24-1	TRBJ2-1
ASSLAGADTQY	TRBV7-3	TRBJ2-3
ASSVSGGPYGYT	TRBV9	TRBJ1-2
ASSISGVDKDTQY	TRBV7-2	TRBJ2-3
SARPGAVAGELF	TRBV20-1	TRBJ2-2
ASSTGTPSYEQY	TRBV6-2/TRBV6-3	TRBJ2-7
ASSPLGWGLDEQF	TRBV14	TRBJ2-1
SARNSGGIDTQY	TRBV20-1	TRBJ2-3
ASSLGVFETQY	TRBV5-1	TRBJ2-5
ASTLAGGYQPQH	TRBV6-1	TRBJ1-5
ASSRVTGLAGLDTQY	TRBV4-3	TRBJ2-3
ASSATPIYGYT	TRBV27	TRBJ1-2
ASSQAGTSGWLEQF	TRBV4-2	TRBJ2-1
ASSEPPGEAF	TRBV25-1	TRBJ1-1
ASSSTSGSSYNEQF	TRBV7-3	TRBJ2-1
ASRGTWAEAF	TRBV6-5	TRBJ1-1
ASSLGTGGQETQY	TRBV7-7	TRBJ2-5
AISVGDVSGNTIY	TRBV10-3	TRBJ1-3
ASSQEGGTYEQY	TRBV3-1	TRBJ2-7
ASSPQGRSYGEQY	TRBV2	TRBJ2-7
ASRGGDTQY	TRBV7-2	TRBJ2-3
SARGWVGPRETQY	TRBV20-1	TRBJ2-5
ASSFEGAQPQH	TRBV27	TRBJ1-5